This T cell receptor (beta chain) was sequenced in a study of cytomegalovirus exposure and HLA in healthy donors. Overall study context: Early released data comprised 80 million to 100 million unique TCRs from HLA-typed donors.

Trimming cost V 0 bases and J 1 base; bases outside gene matches: 5. This CDR3 has 16 amino acids. CDR1 MGHRA and CDR2 YSYEKL come from the germline V gene. The count of this clone is one. Its antigen remains unknown. Sampled while nominally healthy, donors likely had unrecorded immune exposures. Study-level results: A prior analysis recorded that most TCR beta V segments were productive about 87% or about 30% of the time.

With 60 Vbeta and 13 Jbeta primers, the PCR was carried out. Some clones are missing from TCRdb's copy, which holds only in-frame ones; the method was immunoSEQ multiplex PCR. The table includes more than 90,000 clones, around 79% detected once. Material: PBMCs. The chain uses TRBV4-1 and TRBJ2-7; 8 positions match TRBD2. This TCR was sampled from a woman in her thirties or forties in good health and CMV-seronegative. The CDR3 sequence: CASSQDTSGFSYEQYF. CDR3 bases: TGCGCCAGCAGCCAAGATACTAGCGGTTTTTCCTACGAGCAGTACTTC.